The clone carrying this T cell receptor (beta chain) was counted many times. TCRdb reprocessed the 5' RACE reads via MiXCR and lists one record per CDR3 protein. The repertoire holds about 100,000 distinct CDR3 sequences, with around 10% as singletons. This specimen belongs to a study of T-cell memory formation after mild COVID-19. This CDR3 spans 16 amino acids. Trimming took 6 bases from V and 6 from J; bases not matched to a gene: 11. Germline V gene sequence: CDR1 SGHAT, CDR2 FQNNGV. The chain recombines TRBV11-2 with TRBJ2-1; 10 bases fit TRBD1. The sequence came from a man between 18 and 29 years old who had mild COVID-19 (a few samples of this study predate the infection). Cell type and time point are not known. The source material was PBMCs or a T cell subset sorted from them (not recorded which). The CDR3 region is CASRNRQGARVNEQFF. CDR3 in DNA: TGTGCCAGCAGAAATCGACAGGGGGCGAGGGTCAATGAGCAGTTCTTC.